This TCR beta chain was identified in a study of Graves' ophthalmopathy and Graves' hyperthyroidism. Among the exclusions were patients with other autoimmune diseases, uncontrolled infections, pregnancy or lactation. Amplified material comprised TCR beta CDR3 regions derived from RNA transcripts. Amplification began with first-round RT-PCR using HTBI primers, then second-round multiplex PCR was performed. MiXCR, run by TCRdb on the multiplex PCR reads, gives a single entry per CDR3 protein. The sample carries 580,000 or so distinct CDR3 sequences, approximately 35% recorded once. This CDR3 comprises 12 residues. CDR1 and CDR2 from the germline V gene are SNHLY and FYNNEI. Trimming removed 6 bases from V and 3 bases from J, with 9 bases in between. This clonotype came up many times.

This rearrangement joins TRBV2 to TRBJ2-7; D call uncertain. The sequencing input was peripheral blood or thyroid tissue (not recorded which). The TCR originated in an adult man with Graves' hyperthyroidism. CDR3 in amino acids: CASREHIYEQYF. The DNA of the CDR3 is TGTGCCAGCAGAGAACATATCTACGAGCAGTACTTC.